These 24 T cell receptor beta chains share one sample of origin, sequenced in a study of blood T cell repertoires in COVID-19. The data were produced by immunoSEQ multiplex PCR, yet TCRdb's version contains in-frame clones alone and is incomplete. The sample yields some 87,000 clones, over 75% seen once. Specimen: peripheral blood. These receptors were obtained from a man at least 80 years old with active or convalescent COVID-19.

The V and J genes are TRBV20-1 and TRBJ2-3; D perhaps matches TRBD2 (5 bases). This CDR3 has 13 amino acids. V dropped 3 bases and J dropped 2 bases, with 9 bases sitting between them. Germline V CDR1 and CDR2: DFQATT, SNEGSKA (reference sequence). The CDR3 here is CSASWRVTDTQYF. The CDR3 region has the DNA TGCAGTGCTAGTTGGCGGGTCACAGATACGCAGTATTTT.

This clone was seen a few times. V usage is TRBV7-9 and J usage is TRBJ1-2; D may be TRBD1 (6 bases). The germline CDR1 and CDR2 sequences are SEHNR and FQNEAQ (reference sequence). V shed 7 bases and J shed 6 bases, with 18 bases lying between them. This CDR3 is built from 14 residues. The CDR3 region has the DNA TGTGCCAGCACGACCAACAGGGTAGTGGATGGCTACACCTTC. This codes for CASTTNRVVDGYTF.

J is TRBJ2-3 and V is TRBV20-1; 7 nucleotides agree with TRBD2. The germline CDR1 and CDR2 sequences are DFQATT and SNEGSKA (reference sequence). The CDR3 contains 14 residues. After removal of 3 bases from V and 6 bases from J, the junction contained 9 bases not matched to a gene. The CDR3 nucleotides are TGCAGTGCTAGTCGGGACTACGAGGGGGATACGCAGTATTTT. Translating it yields CSASRDYEGDTQYF.

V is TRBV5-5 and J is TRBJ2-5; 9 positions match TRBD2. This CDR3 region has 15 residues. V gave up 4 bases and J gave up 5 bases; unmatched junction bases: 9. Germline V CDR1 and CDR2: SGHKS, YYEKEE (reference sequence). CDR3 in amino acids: CASSPRGSGGETQYF. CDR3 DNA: TGTGCCAGCAGCCCCCGCGGAAGCGGGGGGGAGACCCAGTACTTC.

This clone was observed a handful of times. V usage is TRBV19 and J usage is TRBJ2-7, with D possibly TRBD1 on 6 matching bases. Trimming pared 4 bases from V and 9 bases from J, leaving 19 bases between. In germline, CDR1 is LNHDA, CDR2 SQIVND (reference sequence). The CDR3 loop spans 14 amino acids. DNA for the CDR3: TGTGCCAGTAGTACCGCCGGGATCCTAGGGGGGCAGTACTTC. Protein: CASSTAGILGGQYF.

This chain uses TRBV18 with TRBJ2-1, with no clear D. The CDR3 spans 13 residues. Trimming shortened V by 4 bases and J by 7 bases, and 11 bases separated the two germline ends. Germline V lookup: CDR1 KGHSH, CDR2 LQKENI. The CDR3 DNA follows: TGTGCCAGCTCACTAACACGGGTAAATGAGCAGTTCTTC. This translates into CASSLTRVNEQFF.

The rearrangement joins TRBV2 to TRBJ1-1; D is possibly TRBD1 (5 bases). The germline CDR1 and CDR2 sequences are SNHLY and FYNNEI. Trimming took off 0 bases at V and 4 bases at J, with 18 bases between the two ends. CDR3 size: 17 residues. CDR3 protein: CASSEALPGVRSTEAFF. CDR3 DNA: TGTGCCAGCAGTGAAGCGCTTCCGGGGGTGCGATCCACTGAAGCTTTCTTT.

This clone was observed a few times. CDR3 residues: CASSQDARENSPLHF. The CDR3 nucleotides are TGTGCCAGCAGCCAAGACGCCAGGGAAAATTCACCCCTCCACTTT. The J gene is TRBJ1-6, the V gene TRBV3-1 (or the pseudogene TRBV3-2); possible D gene TRBD1, 5 bases. Trimming took off 0 bases at V and 7 bases at J, with 10 bases between the two ends. The CDR3 consists of 15 residues. The germline V gene has CDR1 LGHDT and CDR2 YNNKEL (reference sequence).

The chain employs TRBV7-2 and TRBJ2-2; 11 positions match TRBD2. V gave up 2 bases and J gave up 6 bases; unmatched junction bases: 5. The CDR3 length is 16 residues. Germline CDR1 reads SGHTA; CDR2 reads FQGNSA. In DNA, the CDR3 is TGTGCCAGCAGCTTAAAACTAGCGGGGGTGGCCGGGGAGCTGTTTTTT. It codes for CASSLKLAGVAGELFF.

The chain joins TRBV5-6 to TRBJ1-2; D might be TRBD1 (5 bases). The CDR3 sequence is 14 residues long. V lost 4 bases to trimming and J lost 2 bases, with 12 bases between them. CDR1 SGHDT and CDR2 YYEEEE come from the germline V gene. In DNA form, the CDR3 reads TGTGCCAGCAGCCCTGGTCGGACAAACTATGGCTACACCTTC. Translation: CASSPGRTNYGYTF.

CDR3 loop: CASSLLSYSNQPQHF. The CDR3 DNA follows: TGTGCCAGCAGCTTACTATCCTATAGCAATCAGCCCCAGCATTTT. The genes are TRBV7-2 and TRBJ1-5; no definite D call. The CDR3 consists of 15 residues. V was clipped by 2 bases and J by 0 bases, with 8 bases between them. The germline gives CDR1 SGHTA, CDR2 FQGNSA.

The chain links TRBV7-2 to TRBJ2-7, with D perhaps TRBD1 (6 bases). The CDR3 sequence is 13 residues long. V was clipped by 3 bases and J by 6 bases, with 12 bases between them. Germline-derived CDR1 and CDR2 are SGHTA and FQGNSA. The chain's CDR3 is CASSLLGGSEQYF. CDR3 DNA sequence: TGTGCCAGCAGCTTGTTAGGGGGATCCGAGCAGTACTTC.

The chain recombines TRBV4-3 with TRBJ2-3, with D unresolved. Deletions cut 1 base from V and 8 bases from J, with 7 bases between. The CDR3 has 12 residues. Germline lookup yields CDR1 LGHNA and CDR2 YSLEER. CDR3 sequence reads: CASSQGPSTQYF. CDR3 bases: TGCGCCAGCAGCCAAGGGCCTAGTACGCAGTATTTT.

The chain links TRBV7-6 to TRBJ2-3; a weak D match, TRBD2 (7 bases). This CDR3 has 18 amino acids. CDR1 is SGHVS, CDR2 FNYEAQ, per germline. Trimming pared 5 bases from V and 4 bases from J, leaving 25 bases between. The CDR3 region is CASSARAGGGAGADTQYF. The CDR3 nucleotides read TGTGCCAGCAGCGCAAGGGCCGGCGGGGGCGCCGGGGCAGATACGCAGTATTTT.

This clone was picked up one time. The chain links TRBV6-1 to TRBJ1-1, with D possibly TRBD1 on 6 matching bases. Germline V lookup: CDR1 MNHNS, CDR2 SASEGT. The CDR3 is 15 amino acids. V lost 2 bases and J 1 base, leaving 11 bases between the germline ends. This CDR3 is CASSERGQPNTEAFF. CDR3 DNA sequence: TGTGCCAGCAGTGAACGTGGACAGCCGAACACTGAAGCTTTCTTT.

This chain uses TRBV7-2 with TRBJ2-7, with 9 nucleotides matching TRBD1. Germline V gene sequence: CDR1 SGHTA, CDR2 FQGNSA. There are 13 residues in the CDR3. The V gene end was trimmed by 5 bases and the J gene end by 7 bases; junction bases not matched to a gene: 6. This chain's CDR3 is CASSPGTGREQYF. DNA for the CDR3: TGTGCCAGCAGCCCGGGGACAGGGCGAGAGCAGTACTTC.

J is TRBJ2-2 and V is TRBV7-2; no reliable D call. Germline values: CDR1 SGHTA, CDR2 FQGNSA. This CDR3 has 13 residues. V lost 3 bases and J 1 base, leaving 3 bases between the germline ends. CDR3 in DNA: TGTGCCAGCAGCTTTAGGAACACCGGGGAGCTGTTTTTT. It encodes CASSFRNTGELFF.

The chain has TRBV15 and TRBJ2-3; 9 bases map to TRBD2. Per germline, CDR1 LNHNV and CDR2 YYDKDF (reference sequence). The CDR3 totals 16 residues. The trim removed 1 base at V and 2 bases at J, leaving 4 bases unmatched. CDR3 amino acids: CATSRASGGTTDTQYF. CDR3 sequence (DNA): TGTGCCACCAGCAGAGCGAGCGGGGGGACCACAGATACGCAGTATTTT.

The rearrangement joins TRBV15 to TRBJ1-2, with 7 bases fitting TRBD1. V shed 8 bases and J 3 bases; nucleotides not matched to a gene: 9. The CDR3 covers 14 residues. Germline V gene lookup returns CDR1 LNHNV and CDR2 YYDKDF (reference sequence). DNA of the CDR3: TGTGCCACCCACAGGGGAGGTAGGGACTATGGCTACACCTTC. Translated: CATHRGGRDYGYTF.

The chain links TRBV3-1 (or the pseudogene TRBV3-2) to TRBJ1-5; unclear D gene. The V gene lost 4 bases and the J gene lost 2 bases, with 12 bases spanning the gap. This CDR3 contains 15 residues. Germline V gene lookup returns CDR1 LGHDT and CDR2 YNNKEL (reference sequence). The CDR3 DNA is TGTGCCAGCAGCCCATTCTCGGGAGGCAATCAGCCCCAGCATTTT. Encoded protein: CASSPFSGGNQPQHF.

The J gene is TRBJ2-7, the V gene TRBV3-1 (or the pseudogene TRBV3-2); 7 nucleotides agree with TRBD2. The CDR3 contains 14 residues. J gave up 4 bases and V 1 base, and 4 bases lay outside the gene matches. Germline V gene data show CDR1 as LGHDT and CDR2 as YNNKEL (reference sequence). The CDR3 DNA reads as TGTGCCAGCAGCCAAGGCGGGGGATCTTACGAGCAGTACTTC. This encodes CASSQGGGSYEQYF.

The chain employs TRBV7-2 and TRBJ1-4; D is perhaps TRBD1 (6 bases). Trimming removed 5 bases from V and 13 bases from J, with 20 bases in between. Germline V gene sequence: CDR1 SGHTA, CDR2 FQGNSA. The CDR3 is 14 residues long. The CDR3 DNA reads TGTGCCAGCAGCCCAGAGCCAGGGGCGGGGGGACTGTTTTTT. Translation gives CASSPEPGAGGLFF.

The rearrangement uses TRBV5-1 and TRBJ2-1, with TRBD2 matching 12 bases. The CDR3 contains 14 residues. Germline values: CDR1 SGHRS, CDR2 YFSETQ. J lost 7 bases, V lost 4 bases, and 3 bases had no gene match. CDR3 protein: CASSRGLAGNEQFF. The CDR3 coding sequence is TGCGCCAGCAGCCGAGGACTAGCGGGGAATGAGCAGTTCTTC.

The CDR3 loop reads CASSEWGTPRAGYTF. DNA for the CDR3: TGTGCCAGCAGTGAGTGGGGGACACCACGAGCTGGCTACACCTTC. This chain joins TRBV2 and TRBJ1-2; TRBD1 might be the D (6 bases). This CDR3 spans 15 amino acids. The ends were cut back, 3 bases at V and 7 bases at J, with 18 bases in the middle. From germline, CDR1 is SNHLY and CDR2 FYNNEI.